These 5 T cell receptor beta chains share one sample of origin, sequenced in a study of cytomegalovirus exposure and HLA in healthy donors. PCR used 60 Vbeta primers and 13 Jbeta primers. TCRdb's table, derived via immunoSEQ multiplex PCR, lists solely in-frame clones and lacks some. The sample includes 150,000 to 200,000 clones, roughly 80% of them seen just once. Sequenced: PBMCs. Receptors were obtained from a woman in her thirties or forties in good health and CMV-seronegative.

J is TRBJ1-4 and V is TRBV7-3; 10 bases map to TRBD1. Germline loops: CDR1 SGHTA, CDR2 FQGTGA. The CDR3 is made up of 13 amino acids. The V segment lost 5 bases and the J segment 7 bases; nucleotides outside the gene matches: 1. CDR3 region: CASSRDRGEKLFF. In nucleotides, the CDR3 is TGTGCCAGCAGCCGGGACAGGGGTGAAAAACTGTTTTTT. Looking up the rest from reference TRBV7-3 and TRBJ1-4 gives the full variable domain: GAGVSQTPSNKVTEKGKYVELRCDPISGHTALYWYRQSLGQGPEFLIYFQGTGAADDSGLPNDRFFAVRPEGSVSTLKIQRTERGDSAVYLCASSRDRGEKLFFGSGTQLSVL.

This clone has more than one count but fewer than ten. The genes are TRBV6-6 and TRBJ1-5; TRBD1 agrees at 9 bases. J gave up 4 bases and V 6 bases, and 4 bases lay outside the gene matches. Germline lookup yields CDR1 MNHNY and CDR2 SVGAGI (reference sequence). The CDR3 is 14 residues long. The CDR3 bases are TGTGCCAGCAGGGTGACAGGGGGAAATCAGCCCCAGCATTTT. Amino acid sequence: CASRVTGGNQPQHF.

This clone has a handful of counts. The chain links TRBV9 to TRBJ2-7; a possible D gene is TRBD2 (5 bases). V was cut by 4 bases and J by 3 bases, with 14 bases left in between. The CDR3 sequence is 14 residues long. The germline V gene encodes CDR1 SGDLS and CDR2 YYNGEE. CDR3 DNA sequence: TGTGCCAGCAGCCCCCAACTAGGAGGCTACGAGCAGTACTTC. It codes for CASSPQLGGYEQYF. The entire variable domain, with the rest obtained from reference TRBV9 and TRBJ2-7, is as follows: DSGVTQTPKHLITATGQRVTLRCSPRSGDLSVYWYQQSLDQGLQFLIQYYNGEERAKGNILERFSAQQFPDLHSELNLSSLELGDSALYFCASSPQLGGYEQYFGPGTRLTVT.

This clone turned up a few times. The J gene is TRBJ2-3, the V gene TRBV10-1, with 8 bases identical to TRBD1. Per the germline V gene, CDR1 is WNHNN and CDR2 is SYGVQD (reference sequence). CDR3 length: 13 residues. V gave up 4 bases and J gave up 5 bases; unmatched junction bases: 2. The CDR3 DNA sequence: TGCGCCAGCAGTGCGACAGGGGTAGATACGCAGTATTTT. Protein: CASSATGVDTQYF.

The V gene is TRBV5-1, the J gene TRBJ2-5; 8 bases align to TRBD1. Germline assignment: CDR1 SGHRS and CDR2 YFSETQ. The CDR3 length is 15 residues. Losses at the gene ends were 2 bases for V and 8 bases for J; bases not matched to a gene: 11. The CDR3 sequence is CASSFAGGGPGTQYF. Written as DNA, the CDR3 is TGCGCCAGCAGCTTTGCAGGGGGCGGTCCGGGCACCCAGTACTTC.